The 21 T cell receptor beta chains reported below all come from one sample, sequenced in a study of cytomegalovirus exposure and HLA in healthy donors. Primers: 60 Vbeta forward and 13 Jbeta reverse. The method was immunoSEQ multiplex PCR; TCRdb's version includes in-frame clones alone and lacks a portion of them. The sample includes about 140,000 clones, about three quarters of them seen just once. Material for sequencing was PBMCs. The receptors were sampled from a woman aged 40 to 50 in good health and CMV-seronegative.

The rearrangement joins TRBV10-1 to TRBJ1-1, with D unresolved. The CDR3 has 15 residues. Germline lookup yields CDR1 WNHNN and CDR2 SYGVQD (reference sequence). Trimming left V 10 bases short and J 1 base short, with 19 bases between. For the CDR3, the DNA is TGCGCCAACAGAGAAAAGGAGGAGGCGAACACTGAAGCTTTCTTT. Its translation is CANREKEEANTEAFF.

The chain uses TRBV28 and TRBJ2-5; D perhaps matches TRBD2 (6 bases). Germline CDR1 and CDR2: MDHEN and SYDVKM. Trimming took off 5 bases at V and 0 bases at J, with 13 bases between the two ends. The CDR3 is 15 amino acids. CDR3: CASSAGLAYQETQYF. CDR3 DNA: TGTGCCAGCAGTGCGGGGCTAGCCTACCAAGAGACCCAGTACTTC.

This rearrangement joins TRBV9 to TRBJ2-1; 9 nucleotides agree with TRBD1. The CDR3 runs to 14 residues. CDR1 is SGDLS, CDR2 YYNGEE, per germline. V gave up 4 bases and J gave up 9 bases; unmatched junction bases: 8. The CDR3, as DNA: TGTGCCAGCAGCCGGGACAGGGTGGGTGGTGAGCAGTTCTTC. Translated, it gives CASSRDRVGGEQFF.

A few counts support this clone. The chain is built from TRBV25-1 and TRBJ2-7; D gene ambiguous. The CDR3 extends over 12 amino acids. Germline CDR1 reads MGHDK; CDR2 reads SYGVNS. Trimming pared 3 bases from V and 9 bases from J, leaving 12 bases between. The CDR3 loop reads CASSDSVTRQYF. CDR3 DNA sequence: TGTGCCAGCAGTGATTCGGTAACCCGGCAGTACTTC.

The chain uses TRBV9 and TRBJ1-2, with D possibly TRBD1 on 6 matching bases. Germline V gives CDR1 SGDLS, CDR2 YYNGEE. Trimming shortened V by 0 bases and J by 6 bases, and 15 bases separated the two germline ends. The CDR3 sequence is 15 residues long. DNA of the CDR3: TGTGCCAGCAGCGTAGGGCACTCCAGGGGTAATGGCTACACCTTC. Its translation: CASSVGHSRGNGYTF.

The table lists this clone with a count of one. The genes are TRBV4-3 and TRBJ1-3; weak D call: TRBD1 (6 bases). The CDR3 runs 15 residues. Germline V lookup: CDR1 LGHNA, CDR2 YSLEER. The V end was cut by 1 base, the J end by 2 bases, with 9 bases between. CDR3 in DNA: TGCGCCAGCAGCCAAGGTACAGGGACTGGAAACACCATATATTTT. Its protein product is CASSQGTGTGNTIYF.

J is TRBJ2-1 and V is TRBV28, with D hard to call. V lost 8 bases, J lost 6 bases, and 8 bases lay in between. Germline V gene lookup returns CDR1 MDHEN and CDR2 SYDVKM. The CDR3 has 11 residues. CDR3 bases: TGTGCCAGCTCCCGGAGCAATGAGCAGTTCTTC. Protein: CASSRSNEQFF.

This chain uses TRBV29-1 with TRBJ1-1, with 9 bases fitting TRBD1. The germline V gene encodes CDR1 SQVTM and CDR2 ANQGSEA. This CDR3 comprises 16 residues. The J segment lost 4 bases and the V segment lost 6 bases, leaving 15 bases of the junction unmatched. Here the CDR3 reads CSVTDRGVARSTEAFF. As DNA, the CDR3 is TGCAGCGTAACGGACAGGGGAGTCGCTCGAAGCACTGAAGCTTTCTTT.

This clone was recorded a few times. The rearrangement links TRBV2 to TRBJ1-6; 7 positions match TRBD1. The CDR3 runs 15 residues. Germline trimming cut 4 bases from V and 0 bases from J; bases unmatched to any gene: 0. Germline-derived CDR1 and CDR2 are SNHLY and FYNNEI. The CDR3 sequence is CASSGQGSYNSPLHF. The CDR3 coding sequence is TGTGCCAGCAGTGGACAGGGCTCCTATAATTCACCCCTCCACTTT.

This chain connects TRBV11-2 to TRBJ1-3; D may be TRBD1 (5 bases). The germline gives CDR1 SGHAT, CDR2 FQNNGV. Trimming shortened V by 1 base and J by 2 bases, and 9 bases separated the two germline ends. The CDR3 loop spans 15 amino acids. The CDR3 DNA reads TGTGCCAGCAGCTTAGCCCCAGGGACTGGAAACACCATATATTTT. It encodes CASSLAPGTGNTIYF.

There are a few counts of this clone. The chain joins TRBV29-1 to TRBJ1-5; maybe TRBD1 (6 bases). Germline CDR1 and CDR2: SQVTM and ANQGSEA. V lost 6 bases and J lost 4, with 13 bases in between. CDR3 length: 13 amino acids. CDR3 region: CSVAGQPNQPQHF. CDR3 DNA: TGCAGCGTGGCAGGACAGCCAAATCAGCCCCAGCATTTT.

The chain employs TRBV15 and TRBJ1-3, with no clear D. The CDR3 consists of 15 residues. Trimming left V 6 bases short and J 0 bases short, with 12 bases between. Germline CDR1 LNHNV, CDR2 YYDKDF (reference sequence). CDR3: CATSIRRGSGNTIYF. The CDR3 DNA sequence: TGTGCCACCAGTATCAGAAGAGGCTCTGGAAACACCATATATTTT.

The CDR3 spells CASRRAWTGSHEQYF. The CDR3, as DNA: TGTGCCAGCAGACGTGCCTGGACAGGGTCACACGAGCAGTACTTC. The J gene is TRBJ2-5, the V gene TRBV6-5; TRBD1 matches at 8 bases. The J call is in doubt because the DNA end fits TRBJ2-7 better. The CDR3 covers 15 residues. The V gene's germline CDR1 is MNHEY and CDR2 SVGAGI.

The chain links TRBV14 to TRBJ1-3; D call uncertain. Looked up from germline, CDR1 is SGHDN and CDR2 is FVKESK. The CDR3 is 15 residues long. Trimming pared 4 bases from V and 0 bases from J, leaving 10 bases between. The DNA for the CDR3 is TGTGCCAGCAGCCCCTTGGGAGGCTCTGGAAACACCATATATTTT. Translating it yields CASSPLGGSGNTIYF.

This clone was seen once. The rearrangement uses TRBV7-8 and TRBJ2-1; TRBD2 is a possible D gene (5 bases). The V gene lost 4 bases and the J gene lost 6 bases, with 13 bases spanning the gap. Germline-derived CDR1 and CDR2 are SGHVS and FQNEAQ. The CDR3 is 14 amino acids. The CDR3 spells CASSSSDGGNEQFF. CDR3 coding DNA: TGTGCCAGCAGCTCCAGCGACGGAGGCAATGAGCAGTTCTTC.

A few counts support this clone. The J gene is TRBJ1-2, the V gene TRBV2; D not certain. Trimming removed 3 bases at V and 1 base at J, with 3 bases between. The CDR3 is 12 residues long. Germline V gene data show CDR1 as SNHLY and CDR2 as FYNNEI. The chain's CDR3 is CASSDSNYGYTF. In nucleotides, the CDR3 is TGTGCCAGCAGTGACAGTAACTATGGCTACACCTTC.

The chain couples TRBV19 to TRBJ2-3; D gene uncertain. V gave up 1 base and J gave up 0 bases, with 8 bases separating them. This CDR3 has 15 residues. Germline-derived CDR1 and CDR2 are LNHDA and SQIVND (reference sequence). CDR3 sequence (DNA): TGTGCCAGTAGTATAGGCGGCCTCAGCACAGATACGCAGTATTTT. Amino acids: CASSIGGLSTDTQYF.

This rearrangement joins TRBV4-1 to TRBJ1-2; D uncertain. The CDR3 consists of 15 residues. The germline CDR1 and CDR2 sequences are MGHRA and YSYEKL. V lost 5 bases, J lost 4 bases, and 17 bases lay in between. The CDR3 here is CASSDPAARSYGYTF. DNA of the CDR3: TGCGCCAGCAGCGACCCCGCTGCCAGGTCCTATGGCTACACCTTC.

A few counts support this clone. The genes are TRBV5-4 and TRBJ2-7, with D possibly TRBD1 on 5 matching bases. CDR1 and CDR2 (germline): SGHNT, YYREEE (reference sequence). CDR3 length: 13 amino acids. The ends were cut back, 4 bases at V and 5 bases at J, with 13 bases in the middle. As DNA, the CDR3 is TGTGCCAGCAGCGGGGTAGGGGTGGACGAGCAGTACTTC. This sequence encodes CASSGVGVDEQYF.

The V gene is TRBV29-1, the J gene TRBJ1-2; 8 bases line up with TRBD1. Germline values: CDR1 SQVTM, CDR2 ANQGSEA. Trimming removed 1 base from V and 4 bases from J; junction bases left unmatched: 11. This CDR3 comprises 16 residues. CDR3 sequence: CSVEGTGSIGPYGYTF. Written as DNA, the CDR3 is TGCAGCGTTGAAGGGACAGGGTCGATTGGTCCCTATGGCTACACCTTC.

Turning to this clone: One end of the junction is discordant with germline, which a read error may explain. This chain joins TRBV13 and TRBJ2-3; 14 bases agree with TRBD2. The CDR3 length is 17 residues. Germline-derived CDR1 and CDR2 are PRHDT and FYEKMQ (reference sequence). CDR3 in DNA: TGTGCCAGCAGATTAGGCTATCGACTAGCGGGGGGGGATACGCAGTATTTT. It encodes CASRLGYRLAGGDTQYF.